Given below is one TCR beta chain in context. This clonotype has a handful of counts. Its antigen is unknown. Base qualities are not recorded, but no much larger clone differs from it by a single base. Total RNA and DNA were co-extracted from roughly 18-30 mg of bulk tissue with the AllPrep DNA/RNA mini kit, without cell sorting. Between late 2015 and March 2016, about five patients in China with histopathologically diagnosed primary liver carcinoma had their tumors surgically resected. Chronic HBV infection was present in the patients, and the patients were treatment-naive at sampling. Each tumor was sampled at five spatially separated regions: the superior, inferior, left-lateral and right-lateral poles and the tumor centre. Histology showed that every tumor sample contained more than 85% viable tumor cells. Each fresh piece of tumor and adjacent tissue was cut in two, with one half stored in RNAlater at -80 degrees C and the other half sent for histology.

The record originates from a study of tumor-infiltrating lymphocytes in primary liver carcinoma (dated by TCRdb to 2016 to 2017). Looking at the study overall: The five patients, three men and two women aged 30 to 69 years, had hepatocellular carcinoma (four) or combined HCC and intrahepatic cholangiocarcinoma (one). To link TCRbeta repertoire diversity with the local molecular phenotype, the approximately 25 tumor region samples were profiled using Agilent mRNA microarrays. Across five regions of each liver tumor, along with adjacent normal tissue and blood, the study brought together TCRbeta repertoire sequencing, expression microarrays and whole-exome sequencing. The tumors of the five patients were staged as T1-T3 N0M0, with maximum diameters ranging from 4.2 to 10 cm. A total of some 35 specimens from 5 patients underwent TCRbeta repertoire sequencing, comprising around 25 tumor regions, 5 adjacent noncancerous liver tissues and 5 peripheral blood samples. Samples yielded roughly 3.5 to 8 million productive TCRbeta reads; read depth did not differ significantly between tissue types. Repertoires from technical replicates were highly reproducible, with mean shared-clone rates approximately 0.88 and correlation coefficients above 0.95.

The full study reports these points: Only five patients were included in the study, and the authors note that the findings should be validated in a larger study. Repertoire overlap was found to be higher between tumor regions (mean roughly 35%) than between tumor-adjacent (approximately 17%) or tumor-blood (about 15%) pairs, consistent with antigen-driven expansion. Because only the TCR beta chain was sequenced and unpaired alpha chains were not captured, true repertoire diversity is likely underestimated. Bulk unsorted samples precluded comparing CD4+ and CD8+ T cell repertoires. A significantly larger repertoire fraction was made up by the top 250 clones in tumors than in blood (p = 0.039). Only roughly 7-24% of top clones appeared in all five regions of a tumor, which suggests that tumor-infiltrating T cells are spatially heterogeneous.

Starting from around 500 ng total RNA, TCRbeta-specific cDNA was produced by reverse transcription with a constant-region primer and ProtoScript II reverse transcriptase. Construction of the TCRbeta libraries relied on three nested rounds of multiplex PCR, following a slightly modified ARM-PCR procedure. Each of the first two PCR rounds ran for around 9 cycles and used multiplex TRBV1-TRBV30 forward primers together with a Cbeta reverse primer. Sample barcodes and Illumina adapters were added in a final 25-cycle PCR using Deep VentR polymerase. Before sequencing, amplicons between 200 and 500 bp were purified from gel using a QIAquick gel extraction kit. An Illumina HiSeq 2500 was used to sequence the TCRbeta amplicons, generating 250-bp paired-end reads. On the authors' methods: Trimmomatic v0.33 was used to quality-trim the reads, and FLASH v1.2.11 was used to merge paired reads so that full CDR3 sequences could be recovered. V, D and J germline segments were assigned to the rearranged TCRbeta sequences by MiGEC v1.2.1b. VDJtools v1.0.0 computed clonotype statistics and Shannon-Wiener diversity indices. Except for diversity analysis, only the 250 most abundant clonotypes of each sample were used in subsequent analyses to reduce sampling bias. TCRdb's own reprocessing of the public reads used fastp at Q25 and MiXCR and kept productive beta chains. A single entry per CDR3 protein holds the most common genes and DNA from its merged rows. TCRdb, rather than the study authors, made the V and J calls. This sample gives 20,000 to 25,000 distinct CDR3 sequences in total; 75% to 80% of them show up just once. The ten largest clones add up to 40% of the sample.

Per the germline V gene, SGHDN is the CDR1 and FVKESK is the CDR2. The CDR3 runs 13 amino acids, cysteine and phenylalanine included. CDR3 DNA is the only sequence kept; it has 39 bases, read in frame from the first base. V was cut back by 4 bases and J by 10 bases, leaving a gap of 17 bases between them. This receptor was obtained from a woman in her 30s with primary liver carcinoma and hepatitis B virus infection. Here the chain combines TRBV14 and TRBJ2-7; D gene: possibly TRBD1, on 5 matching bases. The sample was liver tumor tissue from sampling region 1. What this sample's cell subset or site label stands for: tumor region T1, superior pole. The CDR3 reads CASSPGLGRGQYF. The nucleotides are TGTGCCAGCAGCCCAGGGCTGGGTCGCGGTCAGTACTTC.